Listed below are T cell receptor beta chains from one sample, sequenced in a study of breast tumors, draining lymph nodes, adjacent tissues. TCRdb recomputed calls from the multiplex PCR reads with MiXCR, one row per CDR3 protein. Of 200,000 or so distinct CDR3 sequences listed, about 32% were seen once; the top ten hold 4% to 5.5%. Sequencing was carried out using axillary lymph node tissue. Every receptor here comes from a female donor with breast cancer. Some clones in this sample may be carry-over from other donors' samples. The CDR3 runs from the conserved cysteine through the conserved F or W. Each record gives: clone size, V gene, D gene, J gene, CDR3 protein, CDR3 DNA. The D gene is left open where the match is weak. For some rows the clone size is stated as once, few or many, or as a class when expanded; others skip it.

many	TRBV7-9	-	TRBJ1-2	CASSQQLFSYTF	TGTGCCAGCAGCCAACAGCTTTTTTCCTACACCTTC
-	TRBV12-3/TRBV12-4	TRBD1	TRBJ2-2	CASSPNTGGVGELFF	TGTGCCAGCAGTCCCAACACAGGGGGCGTCGGGGAGCTGTTTTTT
many	TRBV2	-	TRBJ1-1	CASSAEGNLPGAFF	TGTGCCAGCAGTGCGGAGGGAAATTTACCGGGAGCTTTCTTT
many	TRBV5-4	-	TRBJ2-3	CASSLDPSVGTDTQYF	TGTGCCAGCAGCTTGGATCCTAGCGTGGGCACAGATACGCAGTATTTT
-	TRBV7-6	TRBD2	TRBJ2-1	CASSLGLAAKVSYNEQFF	TGTGCCAGCAGCTTAGGACTAGCGGCGAAAGTCTCCTACAATGAGCAGTTCTTC
many	TRBV30	-	TRBJ2-3	CAWSWAVTDTQYF	TGTGCCTGGAGTTGGGCCGTCACAGATACGCAGTATTTT
many	TRBV20-1	TRBD2	TRBJ2-3	CSATPGTSGYGTDTQYF	TGCAGTGCTACACCCGGGACTAGCGGGTACGGCACAGATACGCAGTATTTT
-	TRBV30	-	TRBJ2-5	CAWSVTGEAQYF	TGTGCCTGGAGTGTAACGGGAGAGGCCCAGTACTTC
many	TRBV5-5	-	TRBJ2-1	CASRWIGGSSYNEQFF	TGTGCCAGCAGATGGATCGGGGGTAGCTCCTACAATGAGCAGTTCTTC
many	TRBV7-2	TRBD1	TRBJ1-4	CASSTRDSFNEKLFF	TGTGCCAGCAGCACCCGGGACAGCTTTAATGAAAAACTGTTTTTT
-	TRBV5-6	-	TRBJ1-5	CASSLAQIGGETQHF	TGTGCCAGCAGCTTGGCACAGATCGGGGGAGAGACCCAGCATTTT
-	TRBV6-1	TRBD1	TRBJ1-2	CASSEARGQGADYGYTF	TGTGCCAGCAGTGAAGCGCGGGGACAGGGGGCGGACTATGGCTACACCTTC
many	TRBV4-1	TRBD1	TRBJ2-7	CASSRKTGFDEQYF	TGCGCCAGCAGCCGAAAGACAGGGTTCGACGAGCAGTACTTC
-	TRBV2	-	TRBJ1-4	CASSEDRGDEKLFF	TGTGCTAGCAGTGAAGATAGGGGCGATGAAAAACTGTTTTTT
many	TRBV4-2	TRBD2	TRBJ2-1	CASSPLAELYNEQFF	TGTGCCAGCAGCCCGCTAGCGGAGCTGTACAATGAGCAGTTCTTC
many	TRBV12-3/TRBV12-4	-	TRBJ2-1	CASSLGGDEQFF	TGTGCCAGCAGTTTAGGAGGGGATGAGCAGTTCTTC
many	TRBV20-1	TRBD2	TRBJ2-1	CSAPGLAGYNEQFF	TGCAGTGCCCCGGGACTAGCGGGATACAATGAGCAGTTCTTC
many	TRBV3-1	-	TRBJ2-7	CASSRTPDVGVGEQYF	TGTGCCAGCAGCCGCACCCCTGATGTGGGGGTCGGGGAGCAGTACTTC
-	TRBV19	-	TRBJ1-1	CASSPRRGKGGNTEAFF	TGTGCCAGTAGCCCCAGGCGGGGTAAGGGTGGGAACACTGAAGCTTTCTTT
many	TRBV7-2	TRBD1	TRBJ1-2	CASSLGWGQVYGYTF	TGTGCCAGCAGCTTAGGGTGGGGACAGGTCTATGGCTACACCTTC
many	TRBV9	TRBD1	TRBJ1-5	CASSPTGGNQPQHF	TGTGCCAGCAGCCCTACAGGGGGAAATCAGCCCCAGCATTTT
many	TRBV18	-	TRBJ1-2	CASSPSPQGLYGYTF	TGTGCCAGCTCACCATCCCCACAGGGATTGTATGGCTACACCTTC
many	TRBV11-3	-	TRBJ2-5	CASSRSGGEKTQYF	TGTGCCAGCTCTCGATCGGGGGGCGAGAAGACCCAGTACTTC
many	TRBV7-2	-	TRBJ2-2	CASSPRQRTGELFF	TGTGCCAGCAGCCCCAGACAGAGGACCGGGGAGCTGTTTTTT
few	TRBV5-4	TRBD2	TRBJ2-1	CASSLVRPGGRNEQFF	TGTGCCAGCAGCTTGGTACGGCCGGGGGGGAGAAATGAGCAGTTCTTC
few	TRBV6-5	-	TRBJ2-2	CASTRGSGTGELFF	TGTGCCAGCACCCGCGGTTCGGGCACCGGGGAGCTGTTTTTT
many	TRBV13	-	TRBJ2-1	CASRSQALDNEQFF	TGTGCCAGCAGATCCCAAGCCTTGGACAATGAGCAGTTCTTC
many	TRBV5-1	TRBD2	TRBJ2-1	CASRPLAGESYNEQFF	TGCGCCAGCAGACCCCTAGCGGGGGAATCCTACAATGAGCAGTTCTTC
many	TRBV5-1	TRBD1	TRBJ1-4	CASSRNRGTNEKLFF	TGCGCCAGCAGCCGTAACAGGGGTACTAATGAAAAACTGTTTTTT
many	TRBV7-9	TRBD2	TRBJ2-1	CASSLLAGVSYNEQFF	TGTGCCAGCAGCTTACTGGCGGGAGTCTCCTACAATGAGCAGTTCTTC
many	TRBV20-1	-	TRBJ2-7	CSARPGVYEQYF	TGCAGTGCTAGACCCGGGGTCTACGAGCAGTACTTC
few	TRBV15	-	TRBJ1-1	CATSEGQNTEAFF	TGTGCCACCTCGGAGGGGCAGAACACTGAAGCTTTCTTT
once	TRBV11-1	TRBD1	TRBJ2-7	CASSPAYQGVEQYF	TGTGCCAGCAGCCCTGCCTACCAGGGGGTCGAGCAGTACTTC
many	TRBV19	-	TRBJ2-4	CASSPSGTRNIQYF	TGTGCCAGTAGTCCCAGCGGGACAAGGAACATTCAGTACTTC
-	TRBV11-2	-	TRBJ2-1	CASSLPGLENEQFF	TGTGCCAGCAGCTTGCCGGGACTCGAGAATGAGCAGTTCTTC
once	TRBV12-3/TRBV12-4	TRBD1	TRBJ1-5	CASNLLKGGSGQPQHF	TGCGCCAGCAATCTATTGAAAGGGGGCTCAGGTCAGCCCCAGCATTTT
many	TRBV14	-	TRBJ2-5	CASSQAGGRETQYF	TGTGCCAGCAGCCAAGCTGGAGGGCGGGAGACCCAGTACTTC
-	TRBV28	TRBD2	TRBJ2-3	CASSKLAGSTDTQYF	TGTGCCAGCAGTAAACTAGCGGGAAGCACAGATACGCAGTATTTT
many	TRBV10-3	TRBD2	TRBJ2-2	CAHQRDSTGELFF	TGTGCTCATCAGCGGGATTCCACCGGGGAGCTGTTTTTT
many	TRBV7-9	TRBD2	TRBJ2-1	CASSLTLGTREYRSYNEQFF	TGTGCCAGCAGCTTAACCCTAGGGACTAGGGAATATCGCTCCTACAATGAGCAGTTCTTC
few	TRBV28	-	TRBJ2-7	CASSAGGLTTYEQYF	TGTGCCAGCAGCGCAGGGGGGTTAACTACCTACGAGCAGTACTTC
-	TRBV30	TRBD2	TRBJ2-3	CAWSGSSGNTDTQYF	TGTGCCTGGAGTGGGTCTAGCGGTAACACAGATACGCAGTATTTT
many	TRBV7-9	TRBD2	TRBJ2-1	CASSLVDGLAGGNEQFF	TGTGCCAGCAGCTTAGTGGACGGCCTAGCGGGAGGTAATGAGCAGTTCTTC
-	TRBV5-1	-	TRBJ1-4	CASSPYGAEKLFF	TGCGCCAGCAGCCCCTACGGGGCTGAAAAACTGTTTTTT
-	TRBV5-8	TRBD2	TRBJ2-3	CASSSPGLAGAGTDTQYF	TGTGCCAGCAGCTCTCCGGGACTAGCGGGAGCTGGAACAGATACGCAGTATTTT
-	TRBV9	-	TRBJ1-6	CASSVSDSYYGGSPLHF	TGTGCCAGCAGCGTATCGGACAGCTACTATGGTGGCTCACCCCTCCACTTT
-	TRBV10-2	TRBD1	TRBJ1-5	CASRGTGVQPQHF	TGCGCCAGCAGGGGGACAGGGGTTCAGCCCCAGCATTTT
few	TRBV24-1	TRBD2	TRBJ2-2	CATSDSGGVTGEPFF	TGTGCCACCAGTGATTCCGGGGGGGTGACCGGGGAGCCGTTTTTT
many	TRBV6-5	TRBD1	TRBJ1-2	CASSRTGGGGYTF	TGTGCCAGCAGCCGCACAGGGGGCGGTGGCTACACCTTC
many	TRBV7-8	TRBD1	TRBJ2-5	CASSGRYRGARETQYF	TGTGCCAGCAGCGGCCGCTACAGGGGGGCTCGGGAGACCCAGTACTTC
many	TRBV6-5	-	TRBJ2-6	CASRLYSSGANVLTF	TGTGCCAGCAGACTTTATAGCTCTGGGGCCAACGTCCTGACTTTC
many	TRBV24-1	-	TRBJ2-3	CATSGGHTDTQYF	TGTGCCACCAGCGGGGGACACACAGATACGCAGTATTTT
many	TRBV30	-	TRBJ1-2	CAWSDLEVNYGYTF	TGTGCCTGGAGCGACCTGGAGGTTAACTATGGCTACACCTTC
many	TRBV7-3	TRBD1	TRBJ2-1	CASSYIGTGRRNEQFF	TGTGCCAGCAGCTATATCGGGACAGGGCGTCGAAATGAGCAGTTCTTC
many	TRBV18	-	TRBJ1-2	CASSPQGDNYGYTF	TGTGCCAGCTCACCACAGGGGGATAACTATGGCTACACCTTC
-	TRBV10-3	TRBD2	TRBJ2-5	CAISGGQETQYF	TGTGCCATAAGCGGGGGGCAAGAGACCCAGTACTTC
many	TRBV4-3	TRBD2	TRBJ2-7	CASSQTSGGEQYF	TGCGCCAGCAGCCAAACTAGCGGTGGGGAGCAGTACTTC
-	TRBV9	-	TRBJ1-1	CASSVGLVSGNTEAFF	TGTGCCAGCAGCGTAGGGCTGGTCTCGGGGAACACTGAAGCTTTCTTT
many	TRBV13	TRBD2	TRBJ2-1	CASSLNPSGFNEQFF	TGTGCCAGCAGCTTAAATCCTAGCGGGTTCAATGAGCAGTTCTTC